This T cell receptor beta chain was sequenced in a study of blood T cell repertoires in COVID-19. At the level of the study: Acute and convalescent COVID-19 samples came from the United States, Italy and Spain.

Those enrolled, adults aged roughly 18 to 89 years, came from roughly 23 US areas. The data were produced by immunoSEQ multiplex PCR, yet TCRdb's version contains in-frame clones alone and is incomplete. The repertoire holds roughly 150,000 clones, with 75% to 90% as singletons. The receptor was derived from a man aged 50 to 59 who had recovered from COVID-19. The sequencing sample was made of PBMCs or T cells enriched from blood (not recorded which).

In nucleotides, the CDR3 is TGTGCCATCAGACCGGAGGGCAACATGAACACTGAAGCTTTCTTT. Its protein is CAIRPEGNMNTEAFF. V and J are TRBV10-3 and TRBJ1-1; no clear D. The ends were cut back, 6 bases at V and 0 bases at J, with 14 bases in the middle. Germline loops: CDR1 ENHRY, CDR2 SYGVKD. The CDR3 extends over 15 amino acids.